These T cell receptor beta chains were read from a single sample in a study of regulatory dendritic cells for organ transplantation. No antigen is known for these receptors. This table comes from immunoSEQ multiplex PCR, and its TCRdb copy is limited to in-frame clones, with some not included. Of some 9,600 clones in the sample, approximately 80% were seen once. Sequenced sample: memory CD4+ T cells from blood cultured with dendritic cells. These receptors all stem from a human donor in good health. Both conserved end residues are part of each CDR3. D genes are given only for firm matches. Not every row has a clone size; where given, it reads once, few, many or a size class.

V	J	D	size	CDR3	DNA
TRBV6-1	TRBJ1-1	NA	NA	CASTRSPENTEAFF	TGTGCCAGCACCCGGTCGCCAGAGAACACTGAAGCTTTCTTT
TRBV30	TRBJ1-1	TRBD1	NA	CAWSVPGTGVTEAFF	TGTGCCTGGAGTGTACCCGGGACAGGGGTCACTGAAGCTTTCTTT
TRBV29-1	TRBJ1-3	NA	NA	CSVEKTASSGNTIYF	TGCAGCGTTGAAAAGACAGCGAGCTCTGGAAACACCATATATTTT
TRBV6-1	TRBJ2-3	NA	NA	CASSEVIYTQYF	TGTGCCAGCAGTGAAGTAATTTATACGCAGTATTTT
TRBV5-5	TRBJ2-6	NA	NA	CASSERTGIGWSGANVLTF	TGTGCCAGCAGCGAGCGCACCGGGATCGGTTGGTCCGGGGCCAACGTCCTGACTTTC
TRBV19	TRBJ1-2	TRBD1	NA	CASRPSGGKSGGYTF	TGTGCCAGTAGACCCTCAGGGGGGAAGAGTGGTGGCTACACCTTC
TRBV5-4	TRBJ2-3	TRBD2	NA	CASSWTSGRAVKDTQYF	TGTGCCAGCAGCTGGACTAGCGGGAGGGCCGTCAAAGATACGCAGTATTTT
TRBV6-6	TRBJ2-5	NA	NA	CASSPSGGRETQYF	TGTGCCAGCAGTCCGAGCGGCGGTCGGGAGACCCAGTACTTC
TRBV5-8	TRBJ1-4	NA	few	CASSTSYRVKDEVFF	TGTGCCAGCAGCACGAGCTACAGGGTCAAAGACGAAGTGTTTTTT
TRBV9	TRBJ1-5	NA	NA	CASSVVGGRGSNQPQHF	TGTGCCAGCAGCGTAGTAGGAGGGCGGGGTAGCAATCAGCCCCAGCATTTT
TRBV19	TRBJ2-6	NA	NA	CASSLQGTGANVLTF	TGTGCCAGTAGTCTACAGGGCACTGGGGCCAACGTCCTGACTTTC
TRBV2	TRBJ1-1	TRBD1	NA	CASIRQTGYYAFF	TGTGCCAGCATCCGGCAGACAGGGTACTACGCTTTCTTT
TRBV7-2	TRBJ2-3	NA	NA	CASSLAKEDTQYF	TGTGCCAGCAGCTTAGCGAAGGAAGATACGCAGTATTTT
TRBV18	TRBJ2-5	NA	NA	CASSPKQIQETQYF	TGTGCCAGCTCACCCAAACAGATACAAGAGACCCAGTACTTC
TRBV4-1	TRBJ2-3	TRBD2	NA	CASSHLGLADTDTQYF	TGCGCCAGCAGCCATTTGGGACTAGCGGACACAGATACGCAGTATTTT